This TCR beta chain is from a study of CD8+CD57+ T cells in acquired aplastic anemia (dated by TCRdb to the late 2010s). Notes on the research overall: DNA extracted from sorted CD4+ and CD8+ cells had a mean of around 3 ug, with a range of 0.2 to 27.4 ug. CD8+CD57+ expansion was defined as a frequency above the mean frequency observed in healthy subjects. General conclusions and limits of the study: No significant difference in CD8+ Simpson's diversity was found between patients and healthy controls (P=0.060). Over 25 CD8+ CDR3 sequences were found in both patients and controls but appeared to be highly expressed in patients and within the immunodominant clones of the patients.

The CDR3 goes from the cysteine to the phenylalanine over 14 residues. Only the CDR3 region is kept as DNA, spanning 42 bases read in frame from base 1. The germline V gene specifies SGHVS as CDR1 and FNYEAQ as CDR2. V was cut back by 1 base and J by 7 bases, leaving a gap of 13 bases between them. About this clonotype: What this receptor recognizes is not known. Within one base of it there is no much larger clone, and no base qualities were kept.

TCR beta VDJ combination and CDR3 sequence profiling used genomic DNA as the template. An Illumina HiSeq 2000 was the platform used for TCR repertoire sequencing. As for the authors' bioinformatics: Repertoire assessment relied on Simpson's diversity index, CDR3 size and DJ length profiles, and TRBV/TRBJ rearrangement plots. The immunodominant clone was defined as the most abundant DNA sequence in deep sequencing data. CDR3 amino acid sequences were checked for sharing between subjects and were compared against published repertoires and the VDJdb database. TCRdb handled the public reads itself, with Q25 trimming in fastp and clone calling in MiXCR, and kept productive beta chains. Each record represents a unique CDR3 protein, reported with the most common genes and DNA among its rows. TCRdb, not the original authors, processed these V and J calls. Here the sample has about 160,000 distinct CDR3 sequences; 70% to 80% occur a single time. Jointly, the top ten make up roughly half of the sample.

Flow cytometry had shown CD8+CD57+ cell expansion in the patients selected for sequencing. Every patient had a diagnosis of severe acquired aplastic anemia based on International Study of Aplastic Anemia and Agranulocytosis and Camitta criteria. No patient had received any therapy when blood was sampled. In the study, sorted CD4+ and CD8+ blood T cells from patients with severe aplastic anemia and from healthy subjects underwent deep sequencing of TCR repertoires. In the USA, patient enrollment took place under clinicaltrials.gov protocols 00001620, 01623167, 00001397, 00071045, 00081523 and 00961064. Ficoll-Paque density gradient centrifugation was used to isolate peripheral blood mononuclear cells. Before DNA was extracted, CD4+ and CD8+ T cells were sorted using either FACS or magnetic beads.

Sequenced: sorted CD4+, CD8+, or CD8+CD57+ T cells (not recorded which) from PBMCs. The TCR comes from a human donor with aplastic anemia. The sequence joins TRBV7-6 to TRBJ2-5; matching of 5 bases hints at TRBD1 as the D gene. The DNA is as follows: TGTGCCAGCAGCTTAGAAGGGGCTCGAGTGACCCAGTACTTC. Translated, this is CASSLEGARVTQYF.